These 20 T cell receptor beta chains were all obtained from the same sample, sequenced in a study of T cell changes during pregnancy in multiple sclerosis. TCRdb's table, derived via immunoSEQ multiplex PCR, lists solely in-frame clones and lacks some. The table includes about 80,000 clones, 92% detected once. Sequenced material: peripheral blood, taken before pregnancy. The receptors originated from a female donor with multiple sclerosis, enrolled in a pregnancy study.

The DNA of the CDR3 is TGCGCCAGCAGCTCGTGGGAAGCGGGAGGGGGCCCCGAGCAGTACTTC. It translates to CASSSWEAGGGPEQYF. The chain combines TRBV5-1 with TRBJ2-7; TRBD2 aligns across 10 bases. Germline assignment: CDR1 SGHRS and CDR2 YFSETQ. The CDR3 sequence is 16 residues long. The trim removed 3 bases at V and 6 bases at J, leaving 12 bases unmatched.

The rearrangement joins TRBV7-2 to TRBJ2-6; 7 bases are a match to TRBD1. Germline-derived CDR1 and CDR2 are SGHTA and FQGNSA. J gave up 4 bases and V 3 bases, and 9 bases lay outside the gene matches. The CDR3 extends over 17 amino acids. The CDR3 reads CASSLYSQGWGANVLTF. DNA for the CDR3: TGTGCCAGCAGCTTGTATTCACAGGGGTGGGGGGCCAACGTCCTGACTTTC.

The sample holds one count of this clone. The chain is built from TRBV18 and TRBJ1-2; D is perhaps TRBD1 (6 bases). CDR1 and CDR2 from the germline V gene are KGHSH and LQKENI. This CDR3 spans 13 amino acids. Trimming shortened V by 0 bases and J by 6 bases, and 8 bases separated the two germline ends. This chain's CDR3 is CASSPPGADGYTF. The CDR3 DNA reads as TGTGCCAGCTCACCACCGGGGGCAGATGGCTACACCTTC.

The V gene is TRBV7-8, the J gene TRBJ2-7; the D is unclear. Per germline, CDR1 SGHVS and CDR2 FQNEAQ. Trimming stripped 4 bases from V and 2 bases from J, with 18 bases between. The CDR3 runs 16 residues. CDR3 sequence reads: CASSSLSTGSAYEQYF. CDR3 nucleotide sequence: TGTGCCAGCAGCTCCTTAAGTACGGGTTCCGCCTACGAGCAGTACTTC.

The genes are TRBV7-6 and TRBJ2-7, with 8 bases aligning to TRBD2. The CDR3 is 13 amino acids. The germline V gene encodes CDR1 SGHVS and CDR2 FNYEAQ. V was pared by 4 bases and J by 7 bases, with 6 bases of the junction left unmatched. The CDR3 DNA reads as TGTGCCAGCAGCTCAGCGGGAGTAACGGAGCAGTACTTC. It yields the protein CASSSAGVTEQYF.

This chain uses TRBV28 with TRBJ2-7; 9 bases agree with TRBD2. Unmatched junction bases numbered 5, after V lost 2 bases and J lost 6 bases. Germline assignment: CDR1 MDHEN and CDR2 SYDVKM. The length of the CDR3 is 14 residues. The CDR3: CASSLRREGPEQYF. CDR3 nucleotides: TGTGCCAGCAGTTTAAGGCGGGAGGGCCCCGAGCAGTACTTC.

The chain recombines TRBV30 with TRBJ1-1; D might be TRBD1 (5 bases). There are 12 residues in the CDR3. V lost 7 bases, J lost 0 bases, and 9 bases lay in between. Germline-derived CDR1 and CDR2 are GTSNPN and SVGIG (reference sequence). This CDR3 reads CASDRLNTEAFF. Written as DNA, the CDR3 is TGTGCCTCCGACAGATTGAACACTGAAGCTTTCTTT.

This chain joins TRBV19 and TRBJ2-7, with TRBD2 matching 14 bases. Germline-derived CDR1 and CDR2 are LNHDA and SQIVND (reference sequence). This CDR3 has 14 amino acids. V lost 7 bases to trimming and J lost 12 bases; unmatched junction nucleotides: 11. The CDR3 loop reads CASTPGLAGGIMYF. In nucleotides, the CDR3 is TGTGCCAGTACCCCCGGACTAGCGGGAGGAATAATGTACTTC.

This rearrangement joins TRBV7-2 to TRBJ2-7, with 10 bases identical to TRBD2. The length of the CDR3 is 15 residues. V lost 1 base and J lost 0; bases outside the gene matches: 0. Looked up from germline, CDR1 is SGHTA and CDR2 is FQGNSA. The CDR3 here is CASSLGLAGSYEQYF. CDR3 nucleotide sequence: TGTGCCAGCAGCTTAGGACTAGCGGGCTCCTACGAGCAGTACTTC.

This chain connects TRBV9 to TRBJ2-7; 8 nucleotides align to TRBD1. Unmatched junction bases numbered 3, after V lost 0 bases and J lost 1 base. The CDR3 extends over 15 amino acids. CDR1 and CDR2 from the germline V gene are SGDLS and YYNGEE. The CDR3 reads CASSVGTGYSYEQYF. CDR3 coding DNA: TGTGCCAGCAGCGTAGGGACAGGGTATTCCTACGAGCAGTACTTC.

The V and J genes are TRBV5-6 and TRBJ2-2; D unresolved. Germline V lookup: CDR1 SGHDT, CDR2 YYEEEE. Trimming took 0 bases from V and 0 from J, leaving 6 bases between them. CDR3 length: 15 amino acids. This chain's CDR3 is CASSLASSNTGELFF. The CDR3, as DNA: TGTGCCAGCAGCTTGGCCTCGTCGAACACCGGGGAGCTGTTTTTT.

J is TRBJ2-5 and V is TRBV19, with 15 bases identical to TRBD2. Germline CDR1 and CDR2: LNHDA and SQIVND (reference sequence). This CDR3 comprises 18 residues. J lost 7 bases, V lost 1 base, and 10 bases had no gene match. Here the CDR3 reads CASSIAGLAGGVEVTQYF. The CDR3 DNA follows: TGTGCCAGTAGTATAGCAGGACTAGCGGGAGGGGTGGAAGTGACCCAGTACTTC.

The CDR3 nucleotides are TGTGCCAGCGGTGAAGCGAATACTTTCCGCACAGATACGCAGTATTTT. Translated: CASGEANTFRTDTQYF. V gene TRBV28 combines with J gene TRBJ2-3; D gene unclear. V dropped 8 bases and J dropped 1 base, with 19 bases sitting between them. The CDR3 totals 16 residues. Looked up from germline, CDR1 is MDHEN and CDR2 is SYDVKM.

This clone was seen only once. This chain links TRBV7-2 with TRBJ2-3; 7 bases align to TRBD1. Germline V gives CDR1 SGHTA, CDR2 FQGNSA. This CDR3 has 15 residues. With V trimmed by 5 bases and J by 4 bases, 9 bases remained unmatched. CDR3: CASSTPTGTADTQYF. The DNA for the CDR3 is TGTGCCAGCAGCACCCCGACAGGGACCGCAGATACGCAGTATTTT. Complete variable domain (other parts from reference TRBV7-2 and TRBJ2-3): GAGVSQSPSNKVTEKGKDVELRCDPISGHTALYWYRQSLGQGLEFLIYFQGNSAPDKSGLPSDRFSAERTGGSVSTLTIQRTQQEDSAVYLCASSTPTGTADTQYFGPGTRLTVL.

The rearrangement links TRBV9 to TRBJ2-1; 9 bases are shared with TRBD2. Germline V gene sequence: CDR1 SGDLS, CDR2 YYNGEE. The CDR3 totals 18 residues. Losses at the gene ends were 0 bases for V and 3 bases for J; bases not matched to a gene: 10. In nucleotides, the CDR3 is TGTGCCAGCAGCGTAGCCCTAGCGGGACCGGTTCTCTACAATGAGCAGTTCTTC. Amino acids: CASSVALAGPVLYNEQFF.

This clone was observed once. V gene TRBV4-2 combines with J gene TRBJ2-5, with no clear D. The CDR3 runs 13 residues. V dropped 5 bases and J dropped 0 bases, with 7 bases sitting between them. The germline V gene has CDR1 LGHNA and CDR2 YNFKEQ. The CDR3 sequence is CASSGRDQETQYF. Here the CDR3 DNA reads TGTGCCAGCAGCGGCCGGGACCAAGAGACCCAGTACTTC.

This rearrangement joins TRBV7-2 to TRBJ2-1; a weak D match, TRBD1 (5 bases). The V and J ends lost 1 base and 2 bases respectively, with 12 bases between them. CDR3 length equals 16 residues. The V gene's germline CDR1 is SGHTA and CDR2 FQGNSA. CDR3 sequence (DNA): TGTGCCAGCAGCTTAGAAGTGGGGCTACCCTACAATGAGCAGTTCTTC. Protein product: CASSLEVGLPYNEQFF.

This chain connects TRBV9 to TRBJ2-3, with TRBD2 as a possible D gene (5 bases). CDR1 is SGDLS, CDR2 YYNGEE, per germline. The CDR3 contains 14 residues. Trimming took 0 bases from V and 4 from J, leaving 9 bases between them. Written as DNA, the CDR3 is TGTGCCAGCAGCGTAGGGACTGGGCCAGATACGCAGTATTTT. Translating it yields CASSVGTGPDTQYF.

This chain connects TRBV6-1 to TRBJ1-3, with D perhaps matching TRBD1 (6 bases). The CDR3 runs 14 residues. The V gene's germline CDR1 is MNHNS and CDR2 SASEGT. The V and J ends lost 5 bases and 4 bases respectively, with 12 bases between them. The CDR3 protein is CASSPRTEGNTIYF. The CDR3, as DNA: TGTGCCAGCAGTCCTCGGACAGAGGGAAACACCATATATTTT.

The CDR3 nucleotides are TGCGCCAGCAGCTCGCAGGGTTCGGGAAACACCATATATTTT. Protein sequence: CASSSQGSGNTIYF. The rearrangement joins TRBV5-1 to TRBJ1-3; TRBD1 might be the D (5 bases). Germline-derived CDR1 and CDR2 are SGHRS and YFSETQ. Trimming left V 3 bases short and J 4 bases short, with 11 bases between. There are 14 residues in the CDR3.